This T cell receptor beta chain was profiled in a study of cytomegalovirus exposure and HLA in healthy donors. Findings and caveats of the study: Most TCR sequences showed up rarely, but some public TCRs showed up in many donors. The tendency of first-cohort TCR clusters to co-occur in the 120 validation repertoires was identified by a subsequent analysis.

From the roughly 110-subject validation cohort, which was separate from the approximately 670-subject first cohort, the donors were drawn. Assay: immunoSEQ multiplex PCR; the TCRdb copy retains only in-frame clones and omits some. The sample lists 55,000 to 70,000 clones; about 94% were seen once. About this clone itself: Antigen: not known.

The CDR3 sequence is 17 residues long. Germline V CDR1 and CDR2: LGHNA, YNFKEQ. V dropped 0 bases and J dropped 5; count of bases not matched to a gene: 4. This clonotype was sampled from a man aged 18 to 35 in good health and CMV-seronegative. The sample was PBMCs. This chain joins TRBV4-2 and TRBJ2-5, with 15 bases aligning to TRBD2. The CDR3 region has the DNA TGTGCCAGCAGCCAAGATGGGACTAGCGGGAGGCCGGAGACCCAGTACTTC. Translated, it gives CASSQDGTSGRPETQYF.